The clone carrying this T cell receptor (beta chain) was seen more than once but under ten times. The antigen remains unidentified. One junction end does not reproduce the germline sequence, and a read error may be involved. Arm-PCR of CDR3 regions with iRepertoire HTBI primers generated TCR beta libraries. TCRdb re-derived calls from the multiplex PCR reads in MiXCR, one entry per CDR3 protein. The table shows more than 450,000 distinct CDR3 sequences, with around 12% occurring only once. The CDR3 is made up of 13 amino acids. Germline CDR1 is SSHAT and CDR2 is FNYEAQ (reference sequence). Time point: newly diagnosed GD, antithyroid drugs for less than 3 months. Extracted PBMC RNA gave rise to the TCR library. This record belongs to a study of regulatory T cells in long-lasting Graves disease. The wider study: Graves' patients, newly diagnosed, had taken antithyroid drugs under 3 months.

The study, taken as a whole, reports: Persistent disease showed a preference for TRBV28, TRBJ1-2 and TRBJ2-5.

These sequences were also reported in another study, on T cells in Graves' hyperthyroidism and ophthalmopathy. That source notes: Blood shared most expanded thyroid clonotypes above 0.001.

V usage is TRBV7-7 and J usage is TRBJ2-3, with no clear D. This receptor was identified in a woman under 40 with Graves disease. The sequencing here drew on peripheral blood mononuclear cells (PBMCs), taken at new diagnosis, from a patient treated with antithyroid drugs. The CDR3 is CASSPGWTDTQYF. The CDR3 region has the DNA TGTGCTAGCAGCCCCGGGTGGACAGATACGCAGTATTTT.